This is a list of T cell receptor beta chains from one sample in a study of T cells after yellow fever vaccination. TCRdb itself ran the 5' RACE reads through MiXCR, one entry per CDR3 protein. The sample contains about 550,000 distinct CDR3 sequences, around 21% of which appear only once. Source: PBMCs, taken 15 days after the yellow fever booster vaccination. These receptor sequences come from a man younger than 40 who received the YFV17D yellow fever vaccine. CDR3s include the opening cysteine and the closing phenylalanine or tryptophan. The D gene is left open where the match is weak. Clone size is not always given. Where it is, it says once, few, many or a class for expanded clones.

few,15,-,TRBV6-5,TRBJ2-1,CASSNPFGGVNEQFF,TGTGCCAGCAGTAACCCGTTCGGCGGGGTTAATGAGCAGTTCTTC
-,16,-,TRBV4-3,TRBJ2-2,CSSSQWPAVNTGELFF,TGCTCCAGCAGCCAATGGCCAGCCGTTAACACCGGGGAGCTGTTTTTT
few,14,TRBD2,TRBV24-1,TRBJ2-5,CATSVAGASETQYF,TGTGCCACCAGTGTAGCGGGAGCGTCCGAGACCCAGTACTTC
-,15,TRBD2,TRBV5-1,TRBJ2-1,CASSPRASGDNEQFF,TGCGCCAGCAGCCCTCGCGCTAGCGGGGACAATGAGCAGTTCTTC
few,14,TRBD1,TRBV20-1,TRBJ2-5,CSAPRQGGLQTQYF,TGCAGTGCTCCGCGACAGGGTGGTTTGCAGACCCAGTACTTC
few,15,-,TRBV20-1,TRBJ2-1,CSASSLPVVDNEQFF,TGCAGTGCTTCTTCACTCCCCGTGGTCGACAATGAGCAGTTCTTC
-,16,-,TRBV9,TRBJ1-2,CASSGTYRSGIYGYTF,TGTGCCAGCAGCGGGACTTACCGATCAGGGATCTATGGCTACACCTTC
-,15,TRBD2,TRBV25-1,TRBJ2-1,CASSQRDSTYNEQFF,TGTGCCAGCAGCCAGCGGGATTCAACCTACAATGAGCAGTTCTTC
-,16,TRBD1,TRBV7-2,TRBJ2-5,CASSTMWTGGQETQYF,TGTGCCAGCAGCACTATGTGGACAGGGGGGCAAGAGACCCAGTACTTC
-,12,-,TRBV7-9,TRBJ2-7,CASSLDGPEQYF,TGTGCCAGCAGCTTAGATGGGCCCGAGCAGTACTTC
-,13,-,TRBV30,TRBJ1-5,CAWNRVFNQPQHF,TGTGCCTGGAACAGAGTTTTCAATCAGCCCCAGCATTTT
-,17,-,TRBV7-8,TRBJ1-1,CASSLTASGPTNIEAFF,TGTGCCAGCAGCTTAACGGCGTCAGGGCCTACGAACATTGAAGCTTTCTTT
-,14,TRBD2,TRBV5-1,TRBJ2-1,CASRRLAGVVETFF,TGCGCCAGCAGGAGGCTAGCGGGAGTCGTTGAGACGTTCTTC
-,12,-,TRBV6-2/TRBV6-3,TRBJ2-3,CASSQDGYTQYF,TGTGCCAGCAGCCAGGATGGTTATACGCAGTATTTT
-,15,TRBD1,TRBV20-1,TRBJ1-2,CSALEGQPIERGYTF,TGCAGTGCTCTTGAGGGACAGCCGATAGAACGTGGCTACACCTTC
few,12,-,TRBV5-1,TRBJ1-6,CASSLNNSPLHF,TGCGCCAGCAGCTTGAATAATTCACCCCTCCACTTT
-,16,TRBD2,TRBV5-5,TRBJ2-2,CASSPLAGESTGELFF,TGTGCCAGCAGCCCCCTCGCGGGAGAGAGCACCGGGGAGCTGTTTTTT
-,16,-,TRBV7-9,TRBJ2-7,CASSLLMTGERNEQYF,TGTGCCAGCAGCCTATTAATGACGGGGGAGAGGAACGAGCAGTACTTC
few,12,-,TRBV28,TRBJ2-7,CATKTGSYEQYF,TGTGCCACGAAGACAGGCTCCTACGAGCAGTACTTC
few,17,TRBD1,TRBV15,TRBJ2-3,CATSRSTGAEFTDTQYF,TGTGCCACCAGCAGGTCGACAGGGGCAGAATTCACAGATACGCAGTATTTT
-,16,TRBD1,TRBV7-9,TRBJ2-5,CASSKPQTGGRETQYF,TGTGCCAGCAGTAAACCTCAGACAGGGGGGCGGGAGACCCAGTACTTC
-,14,-,TRBV29-1,TRBJ2-7,CSVGRGGGSYEQYF,TGCAGCGTTGGTCGGGGAGGGGGCAGCTACGAGCAGTACTTC
few,14,-,TRBV10-1,TRBJ1-4,CASSDPPLDEKLFF,TGCGCCAGCAGTGATCCCCCCCTGGATGAAAAACTGTTTTTT
-,15,-,TRBV6-2/TRBV6-3,TRBJ2-2,CASSSSGSWAGELFF,TGTGCCAGCAGCTCCAGTGGGAGCTGGGCCGGGGAGCTGTTTTTT
-,16,TRBD1,TRBV18,TRBJ2-5,CASSPSIGTGKETQYF,TGTGCCAGCTCACCCTCAATCGGGACAGGGAAAGAGACCCAGTACTTC
-,14,TRBD1,TRBV19,TRBJ2-1,CASTHRTGANEQFF,TGTGCCAGTACTCACCGGACAGGGGCCAATGAGCAGTTCTTC
few,16,TRBD2,TRBV12-3/TRBV12-4,TRBJ2-1,CASSLLAGGGYNEQFF,TGTGCCAGCAGTTTACTAGCGGGAGGTGGATACAATGAGCAGTTCTTC
few,14,TRBD2,TRBV28,TRBJ2-7,CASSLAGVEYEQYF,TGTGCCAGCAGTTTAGCGGGAGTAGAGTACGAGCAGTACTTC
few,13,TRBD2,TRBV20-1,TRBJ2-1,CSAKTSGTNEQFF,TGCAGTGCTAAGACTAGCGGGACGAATGAGCAGTTCTTC
few,14,-,TRBV5-6,TRBJ1-2,CASLSQGRDYGYTF,TGTGCCAGCTTGTCCCAGGGACGGGACTATGGCTACACCTTC
-,19,TRBD2,TRBV5-1,TRBJ2-5,CASSRHAGGSPRPQETQYF,TGCGCCAGCAGCCGACATGCGGGAGGTTCTCCCCGCCCCCAAGAGACCCAGTACTTC
-,14,-,TRBV9,TRBJ2-5,CASSVDLVRETQYF,TGTGCCAGCAGCGTAGATTTAGTTCGAGAGACCCAGTACTTC
-,14,TRBD1,TRBV3-1,TRBJ2-5,CASSQQGTEETQYF,TGTGCCAGCAGCCAGCAGGGGACAGAAGAGACCCAGTACTTC
-,15,-,TRBV20-1,TRBJ2-1,CSASRNPTSFSEQFF,TGCAGTGCTAGTAGAAATCCCACTAGTTTTTCTGAGCAGTTCTTC
-,16,-,TRBV7-8,TRBJ2-7,CASSLAIRAEGYEQYF,TGTGCCAGCAGCTTAGCGATCCGGGCCGAGGGCTACGAGCAGTACTTC
-,15,TRBD2,TRBV9,TRBJ2-1,CASSVVAGGSNEQFF,TGTGCCAGCAGCGTAGTGGCGGGAGGGTCCAATGAGCAGTTCTTC
few,13,-,TRBV7-2,TRBJ2-3,CASSFYGEDTQYF,TGTGCCAGCAGCTTTTATGGGGAGGATACGCAGTATTTT
few,13,-,TRBV5-1,TRBJ2-3,CASSLAAADTQYF,TGCGCCAGCAGCTTGGCCGCTGCAGATACGCAGTATTTT
-,12,-,TRBV12-3/TRBV12-4,TRBJ2-1,CASKYNYNEQFF,TGTGCCAGCAAGTACAATTACAATGAGCAGTTCTTC
-,16,TRBD2,TRBV7-2,TRBJ2-7,CASTTSGLQHPYEQYF,TGTGCCAGCACGACTAGCGGGCTTCAGCACCCCTACGAGCAGTACTTC
-,13,-,TRBV30,TRBJ1-2,CAWLGYMLNGYTF,TGTGCCTGGCTCGGGTACATGCTCAATGGCTACACCTTC
few,12,-,TRBV7-2,TRBJ2-5,CASSRDDQTQYF,TGTGCCAGTTCAAGGGACGACCAGACCCAGTACTTC
-,14,-,TRBV4-3,TRBJ2-7,CASSQDRVTYEQYF,TGCGCCAGCAGCCAAGATCGGGTTACCTACGAGCAGTACTTC
-,13,-,TRBV5-1,TRBJ2-5,CASSLAVEETQYF,TGCGCCAGCAGCTTGGCCGTGGAGGAGACCCAGTACTTC
-,13,-,TRBV27,TRBJ2-3,CASSPAQEDTQYF,TGTGCCAGCAGTCCCGCTCAGGAAGATACGCAGTATTTT